These 27 T cell receptor beta chains were sequenced from one sample in a study of T cell repertoires in cytomegalovirus infection. What these receptors recognize is not known. Each CDR3 protein gets one entry after TCRdb re-called the reads with MiXCR. The profile shows some 500,000 distinct CDR3 sequences, over 35% of them singletons. The material sequenced was cultured PBMCs, taken from culture after CMV antigen stimulation. The receptors originated from a human donor in good health (CMV status not recorded). Some clones in this sample may be carry-over from other donors' samples.

This clonotype was counted a few times. The rearrangement joins TRBV7-9 to TRBJ2-7; D is possibly TRBD2 (5 bases). CDR1 SEHNR and CDR2 FQNEAQ come from the germline V gene (reference sequence). The CDR3 runs 16 residues. V shed 1 base and J shed 2 bases, with 15 bases lying between them. CDR3 sequence (DNA): TGTGCCAGCAGCTTAGGGTCTATAGGAGGCCCCTACGAGCAGTACTTC. It yields the protein CASSLGSIGGPYEQYF.

This chain connects TRBV12-3 or TRBV12-4 to TRBJ2-7; D may be TRBD1 (6 bases). V lost 5 bases, J lost 0 bases, and 14 bases lay in between. The CDR3 extends over 15 amino acids. CDR3 amino acids: CASSTTGLLSYEQYF. CDR3 nucleotide sequence: TGTGCCAGCAGTACTACAGGGCTCCTCTCCTACGAGCAGTACTTC.

This clonotype has only a few counts. In DNA, the CDR3 is TGTGCCAGCAGTTTATATCTCCTAGGGGGCAATGAGCAGTTCTTC. As protein: CASSLYLLGGNEQFF. The J gene is TRBJ2-1, the V gene TRBV12-3 or TRBV12-4, with TRBD1 as a possible D gene (6 bases). The V gene lost 2 bases and the J gene lost 6 bases, with 14 bases spanning the gap. There are 15 residues in the CDR3.

The chain recombines TRBV28 with TRBJ1-5, with D unresolved. Between the trimmed V and J ends, which lost 1 base and 0 bases, there was a span of 7 bases. Germline V gene lookup returns CDR1 MDHEN and CDR2 SYDVKM. This CDR3 is built from 15 residues. In nucleotides, the CDR3 is TGTGCCAGCAGTTTATCTTTACTTAGCAATCAGCCCCAGCATTTT. Residues: CASSLSLLSNQPQHF.

This clonotype has only a few counts. V usage is TRBV10-3 and J usage is TRBJ2-3; 7 bases match TRBD2. The CDR3 spans 15 residues. The V and J ends lost 4 bases and 1 base, in that order; junction bases with no gene match: 5. Germline lookup yields CDR1 ENHRY and CDR2 SYGVKD. CDR3: CAISAAGERTDTQYF. Here the CDR3 DNA reads TGTGCCATCAGTGCCGCGGGGGAACGCACAGATACGCAGTATTTT.

This clonotype was seen a handful of times. V usage is TRBV6-1 and J usage is TRBJ2-5, with 7 positions matching TRBD2. CDR3 length: 14 amino acids. Germline-derived CDR1 and CDR2 are MNHNS and SASEGT. The trim removed 1 base at V and 1 base at J, leaving 0 bases unmatched. This chain's CDR3 is CASSEGGSQETQYF. Here the CDR3 DNA reads TGTGCCAGCAGTGAAGGCGGGAGCCAAGAGACCCAGTACTTC.

This clonotype was seen a few times. Here the CDR3 reads CATTDRFYEQYF. The CDR3 region has the DNA TGTGCCACCACGGACAGGTTCTACGAGCAGTACTTC. The chain couples TRBV6-2 or TRBV6-3 to TRBJ2-7; TRBD1 agrees at 7 bases. There are 12 residues in the CDR3. Germline CDR1 and CDR2: MNHEY and SVGEGT. Trimming took 10 bases from V and 3 from J; bases not matched to a gene: 6.

The V and J genes are TRBV10-3 and TRBJ1-1, with TRBD1 identical over 8 bases. V lost 3 bases to trimming and J lost 5 bases; unmatched junction nucleotides: 8. CDR1 ENHRY and CDR2 SYGVKD come from the germline V gene. CDR3 length equals 15 residues. This CDR3 reads CAISEGQGRDTEAFF. In DNA form, the CDR3 reads TGTGCCATCAGTGAAGGACAGGGCAGGGATACTGAAGCTTTCTTT.

The J gene is TRBJ1-2, the V gene TRBV6-5, with D maybe TRBD1 (5 bases). Deletions cut 6 bases from V and 3 bases from J, with 11 bases between. The germline V gene encodes CDR1 MNHEY and CDR2 SVGAGI. The CDR3 spans 13 residues. CDR3 residues: CASRGVNYYGYTF. CDR3 sequence (DNA): TGTGCCAGCAGAGGGGTCAACTACTATGGCTACACCTTC.

This clonotype was counted between two and nine times. The chain combines TRBV6-2 or TRBV6-3 with TRBJ1-5; a weak D match, TRBD1 (6 bases). V was pared by 5 bases and J by 5 bases, with 13 bases between. From germline, CDR1 is MNHEY and CDR2 SVGEGT. This CDR3 has 14 residues. CDR3 residues: CASSRGQFYQPQHF. CDR3 coding DNA: TGTGCCAGCAGTCGCGGACAGTTCTATCAGCCCCAGCATTTT.

This clonotype was counted a few times. This sequence joins TRBV7-2 and TRBJ2-7; D might be TRBD1 (6 bases). This CDR3 is built from 13 residues. Germline V gives CDR1 SGHTA, CDR2 FQGNSA. V lost 3 bases and J lost 4, with 10 bases in between. CDR3 sequence: CASSFGQRYEQYF. The CDR3 DNA is TGTGCCAGCAGCTTTGGACAGCGGTACGAGCAGTACTTC.

This clonotype was seen only once. The V and J genes are TRBV7-9 and TRBJ2-3; 10 positions match TRBD2. Germline-derived CDR1 and CDR2 are SEHNR and FQNEAQ (reference sequence). The trim removed 6 bases at V and 2 bases at J, leaving 11 bases unmatched. CDR3 length: 17 residues. This chain's CDR3 is CASRTTRTSGYTDTQYF. CDR3 DNA sequence: TGTGCCAGCAGGACGACTCGGACTAGCGGCTACACAGATACGCAGTATTTT. The full variable domain, completed using reference TRBV7-9 and TRBJ2-3, is DTGVSQNPRHKITKRGQNVTFRCDPISEHNRLYWYRQTLGQGPEFLTYFQNEAQLEKSRLLSDRFSAERPKGSFSTLEIQRTEQGDSAMYLCASRTTRTSGYTDTQYFGPGTRLTVL.

This chain connects TRBV6-5 to TRBJ1-4; D is perhaps TRBD1 (6 bases). The germline CDR1 and CDR2 sequences are MNHEY and SVGAGI. The V end was cut by 5 bases, the J end by 5 bases, with 12 bases between. This CDR3 has 14 amino acids. The CDR3 protein is CASSETGRNEKLFF. DNA of the CDR3: TGTGCCAGCAGTGAAACAGGGCGGAATGAAAAACTGTTTTTT.

This clonotype was seen a handful of times. V and J are TRBV7-9 and TRBJ2-1; D might be TRBD1 or TRBD2, each matching 7 bases. In germline, CDR1 is SEHNR, CDR2 FQNEAQ (reference sequence). V lost 5 bases and J lost 2, with 16 bases in between. This CDR3 contains 16 residues. CDR3 nucleotide sequence: TGTGCCAGCAGCGCCCAGACAGGGAGGGCCTACAATGAGCAGTTCTTC. It encodes CASSAQTGRAYNEQFF.

The rearrangement joins TRBV6-5 to TRBJ2-1, with 7 bases aligning to TRBD2. CDR1 is MNHEY and CDR2 is SVGAGI in the germline V gene. The CDR3 length is 14 residues. Unmatched junction bases numbered 9, after V lost 5 bases and J lost 8 bases. CDR3 bases: TGTGCCAGCAGTCCCTGGGAGGGGCGAGATGAGCAGTTCTTC. Translation gives CASSPWEGRDEQFF.

The V gene is TRBV10-3, the J gene TRBJ2-5; D gene uncertain. Deletions cut 0 bases from V and 2 bases from J, with 10 bases between. CDR1 is ENHRY and CDR2 is SYGVKD in the germline V gene. This CDR3 comprises 15 residues. In DNA, the CDR3 is TGTGCCATCAGTGAGTCTAGGCAGTCACAAGAGACCCAGTACTTC. It yields the protein CAISESRQSQETQYF.

For this clonotype: The junction differs from germline at one of its ends, possibly a read error. The chain recombines TRBV27 with TRBJ2-7; D is possibly TRBD1 (6 bases). Germline loops: CDR1 MNHEY, CDR2 SMNVEV (reference sequence). The CDR3 sequence is 16 residues long. CDR3 coding DNA: TGTGCCAGCAGTTTAACATTTGGGGACACCGCCTACGAGCAGCACTTC. Amino acid sequence: CASSLTFGDTAYEQHF.

The chain combines TRBV5-4 with TRBJ2-5; D is unresolved. Germline V gives CDR1 SGHNT, CDR2 YYREEE (reference sequence). This CDR3 has 14 amino acids. V shed 4 bases and J shed 1 base, with 11 bases lying between them. The CDR3 reads CASSPSPLQETQYF. CDR3 DNA: TGTGCCAGCAGCCCGTCTCCCCTCCAAGAGACCCAGTACTTC.

The CDR3 nucleotides read TGTGCCAGCAGCTTACGTTGGACAGGCAACACTGAAGCTTTCTTT. Encoded protein: CASSLRWTGNTEAFF. This chain uses TRBV7-2 with TRBJ1-1, with 7 positions matching TRBD1. The length of the CDR3 is 15 residues. V lost 2 bases and J lost 2; bases outside the gene matches: 5. Germline V gene lookup returns CDR1 SGHTA and CDR2 FQGNSA.

This clonotype has just a few counts. The chain is built from TRBV7-2 and TRBJ1-2; D gene unclear. Per germline, CDR1 SGHTA and CDR2 FQGNSA. The CDR3 runs 13 residues. V was cut by 4 bases and J by 6 bases, with 12 bases left in between. CDR3 protein: CASSSTRDDGYTF. In nucleotides, the CDR3 is TGTGCCAGCAGCTCGACACGAGACGATGGCTACACCTTC.

On this clonotype: A junction boundary mismatches the germline segment, possibly from a read error. This sequence joins TRBV7-2 and TRBJ2-5; possibly TRBD2 for D (5 bases). Germline CDR1 and CDR2: SGHTA and FQGNSA. The CDR3 is 14 amino acids. The CDR3 coding sequence is TGTGCCAGCAGCTCTGTAGCGTCCCAAGAGACCCAGCACTTC. It specifies CASSSVASQETQHF.

The chain employs TRBV15 and TRBJ2-1; TRBD1 matches 10 bases. The germline V gene has CDR1 LNHNV and CDR2 YYDKDF (reference sequence). The CDR3 totals 15 residues. Trimming cost V 1 base and J 10 bases; bases outside gene matches: 7. CDR3 amino acids: CATSRVRDRGEEQFF. The CDR3 DNA reads as TGTGCCACCAGCAGAGTAAGGGACAGGGGAGAGGAGCAGTTCTTC.

This chain connects TRBV27 to TRBJ2-1; D perhaps matches TRBD2 (6 bases). CDR3 length: 12 amino acids. Germline CDR1 and CDR2: MNHEY and SMNVEV (reference sequence). V lost 5 bases, J lost 9 bases, and 11 bases lay in between. The CDR3 loop reads CASSTSGVEQFF. CDR3 nucleotides: TGTGCCAGCAGTACCTCGGGAGTTGAGCAGTTCTTC.

The rearrangement joins TRBV6-2 or TRBV6-3 to TRBJ2-7; 9 nucleotides line up with TRBD2. Unmatched junction bases numbered 6, after V lost 6 bases and J lost 3 bases. Per the germline V gene, CDR1 is MNHEY and CDR2 is SVGEGT. The CDR3 is 14 amino acids. CDR3 residues: CASRSGSGSYEQYF. As DNA, the CDR3 is TGTGCCAGCAGGTCCGGTAGCGGGAGCTACGAGCAGTACTTC.

In this sample, this clonotype turned up a few times. CDR3 sequence reads: CASSRSGQGGRTGTGELFF. The CDR3 nucleotides are TGTGCCAGCAGCCGATCGGGACAGGGAGGGCGAACGGGCACCGGGGAGCTGTTTTTT. The chain joins TRBV7-9 to TRBJ2-2; 9 bases line up with TRBD1. The length of the CDR3 is 19 residues. V shed 5 bases, J shed 4 bases, and the junction held 17 bases outside the gene matches. Germline lookup yields CDR1 SEHNR and CDR2 FQNEAQ (reference sequence).

The chain uses TRBV7-2 and TRBJ2-7, with 9 bases lining up with TRBD2. Germline trimming cut 0 bases from V and 6 bases from J; bases unmatched to any gene: 12. The length of the CDR3 is 17 residues. CDR1 is SGHTA and CDR2 is FQGNSA in the germline V gene. CDR3 bases: TGTGCCAGCAGCTTAGCGCTGATGCGGGAGGGCCTGGGCGAGCAGTACTTC. This encodes CASSLALMREGLGEQYF. The full variable domain, rest sourced from reference TRBV7-2 and TRBJ2-7, is GAGVSQSPSNKVTEKGKDVELRCDPISGHTALYWYRQSLGQGLEFLIYFQGNSAPDKSGLPSDRFSAERTGGSVSTLTIQRTQQEDSAVYLCASSLALMREGLGEQYFGPGTRLTVT.

This chain connects TRBV7-2 to TRBJ1-6, with 7 positions matching TRBD1. Germline assignment: CDR1 SGHTA and CDR2 FQGNSA. V shed 5 bases, J shed 9 bases, and the junction held 7 bases outside the gene matches. The CDR3 covers 14 residues. DNA for the CDR3: TGTGCCAGCAGCAAACGACAGGGTGGTTCACCCCTCCACTTT. Its protein product is CASSKRQGGSPLHF.